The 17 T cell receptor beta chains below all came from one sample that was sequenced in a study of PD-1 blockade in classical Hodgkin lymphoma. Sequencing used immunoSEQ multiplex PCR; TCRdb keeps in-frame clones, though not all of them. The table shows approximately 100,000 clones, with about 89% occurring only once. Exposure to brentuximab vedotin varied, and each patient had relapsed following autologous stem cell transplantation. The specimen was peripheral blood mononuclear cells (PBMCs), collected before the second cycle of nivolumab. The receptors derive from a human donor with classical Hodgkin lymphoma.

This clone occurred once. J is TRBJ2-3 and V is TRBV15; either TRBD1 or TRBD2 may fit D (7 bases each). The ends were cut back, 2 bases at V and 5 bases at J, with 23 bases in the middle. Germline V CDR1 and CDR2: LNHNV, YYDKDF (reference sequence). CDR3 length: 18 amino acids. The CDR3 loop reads CATSRSEGRAGGIDTQYF. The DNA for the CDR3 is TGTGCCACCAGCAGATCGGAAGGGAGGGCAGGGGGGATAGATACGCAGTATTTT.

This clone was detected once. The CDR3, as DNA: TGTGCCACCAGCAGAGAACCAGCGGGGGGCGGAGATACGCAGTATTTT. Translation gives CATSREPAGGGDTQYF. J is TRBJ2-3 and V is TRBV15, with 9 bases identical to TRBD2. The CDR3 length is 16 residues. Trimming took 0 bases from V and 5 from J; bases not matched to a gene: 6. The germline CDR1 and CDR2 sequences are LNHNV and YYDKDF (reference sequence).

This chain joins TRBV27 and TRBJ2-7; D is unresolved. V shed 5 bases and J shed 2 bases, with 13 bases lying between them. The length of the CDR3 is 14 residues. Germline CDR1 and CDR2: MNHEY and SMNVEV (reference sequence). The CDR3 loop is CASSPRRVTYEQYF. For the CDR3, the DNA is TGTGCCAGCAGTCCTAGACGGGTTACCTACGAGCAGTACTTC.

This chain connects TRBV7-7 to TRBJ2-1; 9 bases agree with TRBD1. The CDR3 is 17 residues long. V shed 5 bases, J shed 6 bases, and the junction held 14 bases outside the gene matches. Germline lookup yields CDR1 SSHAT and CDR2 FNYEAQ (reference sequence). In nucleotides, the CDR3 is TGTGCCAGCAGCGCCGGCATTGGGACAGGGCTCTCCAATGAGCAGTTCTTC. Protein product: CASSAGIGTGLSNEQFF.

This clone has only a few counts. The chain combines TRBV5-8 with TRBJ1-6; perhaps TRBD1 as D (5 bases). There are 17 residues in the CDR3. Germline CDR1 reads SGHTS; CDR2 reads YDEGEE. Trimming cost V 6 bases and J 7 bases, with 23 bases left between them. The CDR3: CASTLRRGLRTNSPLHF. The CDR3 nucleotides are TGTGCCAGCACGCTTCGGAGGGGACTAAGGACGAATTCACCCCTCCACTTT.

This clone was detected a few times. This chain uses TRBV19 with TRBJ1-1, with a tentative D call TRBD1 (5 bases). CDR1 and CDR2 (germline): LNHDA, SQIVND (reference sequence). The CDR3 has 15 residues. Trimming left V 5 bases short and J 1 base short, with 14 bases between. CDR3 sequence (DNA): TGTGCCAGTAGTCAATCAGGGACGGGGAACACTGAAGCTTTCTTT. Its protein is CASSQSGTGNTEAFF.

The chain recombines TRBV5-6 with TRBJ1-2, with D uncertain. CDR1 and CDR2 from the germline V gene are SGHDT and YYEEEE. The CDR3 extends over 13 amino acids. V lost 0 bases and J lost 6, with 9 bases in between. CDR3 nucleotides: TGTGCCAGCAGCTTGGGGTGGGGAGATGGCTACACCTTC. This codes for CASSLGWGDGYTF.

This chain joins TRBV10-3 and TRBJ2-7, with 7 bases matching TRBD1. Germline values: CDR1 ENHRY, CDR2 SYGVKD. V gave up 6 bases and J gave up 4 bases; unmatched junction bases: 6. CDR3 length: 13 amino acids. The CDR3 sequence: CAISPGTAYEQYF. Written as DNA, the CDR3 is TGTGCCATCAGCCCCGGGACAGCTTACGAGCAGTACTTC.

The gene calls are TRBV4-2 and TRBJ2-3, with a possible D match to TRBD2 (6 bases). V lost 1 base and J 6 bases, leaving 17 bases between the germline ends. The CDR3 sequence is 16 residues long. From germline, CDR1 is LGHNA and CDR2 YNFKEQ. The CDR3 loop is CASSQATGSDYDTQYF. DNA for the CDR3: TGTGCCAGCAGCCAAGCGACGGGCTCGGACTACGATACGCAGTATTTT.

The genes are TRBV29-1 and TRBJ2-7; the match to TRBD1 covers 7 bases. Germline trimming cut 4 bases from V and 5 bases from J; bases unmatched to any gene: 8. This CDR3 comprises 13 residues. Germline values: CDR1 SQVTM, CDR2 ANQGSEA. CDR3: CSVAHRGEDEQYF. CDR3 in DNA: TGCAGCGTTGCCCACAGGGGAGAAGACGAGCAGTACTTC.

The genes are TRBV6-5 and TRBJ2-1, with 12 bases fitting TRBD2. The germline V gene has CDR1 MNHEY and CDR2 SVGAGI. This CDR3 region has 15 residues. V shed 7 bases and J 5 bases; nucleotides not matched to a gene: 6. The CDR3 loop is CASTRRLAGDNEQFF. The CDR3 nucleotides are TGTGCCAGCACCAGACGACTAGCGGGGGACAATGAGCAGTTCTTC.

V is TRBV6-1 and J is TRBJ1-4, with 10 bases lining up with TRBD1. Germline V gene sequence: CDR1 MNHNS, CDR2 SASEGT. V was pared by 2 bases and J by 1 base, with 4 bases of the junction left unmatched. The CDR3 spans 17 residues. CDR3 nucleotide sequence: TGTGCCAGCAGTGAAAGACAGGGGGCTCGAACTAATGAAAAACTGTTTTTT. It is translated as CASSERQGARTNEKLFF.

CDR3 DNA sequence: TGCGCCAGCAGCGACCAACCAGCGGGGAACACAGATACGCAGTATTTT. Translating gives CASSDQPAGNTDTQYF. This chain links TRBV5-1 with TRBJ2-3; TRBD2 matches at 7 bases. Germline trimming cut 4 bases from V and 2 bases from J; bases unmatched to any gene: 10. Per the germline V gene, CDR1 is SGHRS and CDR2 is YFSETQ. The CDR3 runs 16 residues.

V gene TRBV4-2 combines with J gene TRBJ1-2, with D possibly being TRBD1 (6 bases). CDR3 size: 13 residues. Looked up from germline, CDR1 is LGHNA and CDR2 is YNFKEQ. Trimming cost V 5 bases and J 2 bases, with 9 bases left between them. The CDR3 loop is CASSETGNYGYTF. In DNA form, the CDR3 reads TGTGCCAGCAGCGAAACAGGGAACTATGGCTACACCTTC.

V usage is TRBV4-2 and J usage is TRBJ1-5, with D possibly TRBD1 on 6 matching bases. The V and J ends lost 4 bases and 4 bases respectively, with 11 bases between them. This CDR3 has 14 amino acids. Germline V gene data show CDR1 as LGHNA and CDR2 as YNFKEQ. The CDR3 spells CASSRGQPNQPQHF. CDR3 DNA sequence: TGTGCCAGCAGCCGAGGACAGCCGAATCAGCCCCAGCATTTT.

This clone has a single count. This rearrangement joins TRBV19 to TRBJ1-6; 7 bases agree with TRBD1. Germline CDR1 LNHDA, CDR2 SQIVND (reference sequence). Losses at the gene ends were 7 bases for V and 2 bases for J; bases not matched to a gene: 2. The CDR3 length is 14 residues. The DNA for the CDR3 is TGTGCCAGTAAAAGGGGGCCCTATAATTCACCCCTCCACTTT. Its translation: CASKRGPYNSPLHF.

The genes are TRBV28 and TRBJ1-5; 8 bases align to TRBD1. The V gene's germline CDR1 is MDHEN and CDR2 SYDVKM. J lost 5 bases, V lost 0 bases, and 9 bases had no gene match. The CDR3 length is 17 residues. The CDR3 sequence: CASSLWVTGEGDQPQHF. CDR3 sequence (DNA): TGTGCCAGCAGTTTATGGGTGACAGGGGAAGGGGATCAGCCCCAGCATTTT.